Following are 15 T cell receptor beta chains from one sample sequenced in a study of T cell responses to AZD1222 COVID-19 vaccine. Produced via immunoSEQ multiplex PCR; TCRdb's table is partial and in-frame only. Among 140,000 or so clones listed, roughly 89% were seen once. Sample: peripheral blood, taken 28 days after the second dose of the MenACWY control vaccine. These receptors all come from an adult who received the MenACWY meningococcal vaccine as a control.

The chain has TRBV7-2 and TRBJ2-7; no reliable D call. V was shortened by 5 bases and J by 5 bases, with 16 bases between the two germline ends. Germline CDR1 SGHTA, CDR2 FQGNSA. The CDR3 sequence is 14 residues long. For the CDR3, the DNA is TGTGCCAGCAGCGCTTCCCCCATGTCCCACGAGCAGTACTTC. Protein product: CASSASPMSHEQYF.

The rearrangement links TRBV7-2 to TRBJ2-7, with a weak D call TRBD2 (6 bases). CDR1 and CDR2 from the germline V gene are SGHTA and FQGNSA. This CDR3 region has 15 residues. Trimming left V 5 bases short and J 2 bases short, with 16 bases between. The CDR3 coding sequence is TGTGCCAGCAGCACAATGGGCGGGATGGCCTACGAGCAGTACTTC. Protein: CASSTMGGMAYEQYF.

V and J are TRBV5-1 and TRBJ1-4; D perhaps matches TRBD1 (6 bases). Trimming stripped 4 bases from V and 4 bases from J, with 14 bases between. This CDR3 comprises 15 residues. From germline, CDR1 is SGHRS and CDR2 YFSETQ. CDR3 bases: TGCGCCAGCAGCGGGCAGGACAGCAATAATGAAAAACTGTTTTTT. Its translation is CASSGQDSNNEKLFF. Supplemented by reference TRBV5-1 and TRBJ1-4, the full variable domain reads KAGVTQTPRYLIKTRGQQVTLSCSPISGHRSVSWYQQTPGQGLQFLFEYFSETQRNKGNFPGRFSGRQFSNSRSEMNVSTLELGDSALYLCASSGQDSNNEKLFFGSGTQLSVL.

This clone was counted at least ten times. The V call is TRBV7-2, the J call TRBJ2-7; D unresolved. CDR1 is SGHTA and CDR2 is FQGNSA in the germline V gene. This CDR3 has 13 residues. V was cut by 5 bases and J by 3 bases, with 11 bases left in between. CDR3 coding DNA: TGTGCCAGCAGCCAGTTTCTAGACTACGAGCAGTACTTC. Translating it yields CASSQFLDYEQYF.

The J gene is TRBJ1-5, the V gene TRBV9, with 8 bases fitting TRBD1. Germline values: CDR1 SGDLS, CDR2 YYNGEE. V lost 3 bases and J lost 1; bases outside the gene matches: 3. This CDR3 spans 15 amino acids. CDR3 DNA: TGTGCCAGCAGCGCCGCAGGGGGCAGCAATCAGCCCCAGCATTTT. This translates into CASSAAGGSNQPQHF.

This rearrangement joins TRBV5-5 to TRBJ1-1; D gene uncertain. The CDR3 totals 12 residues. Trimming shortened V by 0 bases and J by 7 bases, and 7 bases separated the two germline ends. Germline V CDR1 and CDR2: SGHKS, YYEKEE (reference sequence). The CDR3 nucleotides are TGTGCCAGCAGCTTGGCCGAGAGTGAAGCTTTCTTT. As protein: CASSLAESEAFF. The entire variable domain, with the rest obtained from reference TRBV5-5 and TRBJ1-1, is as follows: DAGVTQSPTHLIKTRGQQVTLRCSPISGHKSVSWYQQVLGQGPQFIFQYYEKEERGRGNFPDRFSARQFPNYSSELNVNALLLGDSALYLCASSLAESEAFFGQGTRLTVV.

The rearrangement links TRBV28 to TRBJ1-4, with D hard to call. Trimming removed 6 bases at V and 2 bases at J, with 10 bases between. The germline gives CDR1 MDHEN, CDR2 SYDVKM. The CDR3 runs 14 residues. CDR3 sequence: CASSDRDTNEKLFF. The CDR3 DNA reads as TGTGCCAGCAGCGACCGGGATACTAATGAAAAACTGTTTTTT.

CDR3 protein: CASSPQGGRETQYF. The CDR3 nucleotides are TGTGCCAGCAGCCCTCAGGGGGGCCGAGAGACCCAGTACTTC. V usage is TRBV7-3 and J usage is TRBJ2-5, with D tentatively TRBD1 (7 bases). In germline, CDR1 is SGHTA, CDR2 FQGTGA. The length of the CDR3 is 14 residues. The V and J ends lost 5 bases and 4 bases respectively, with 14 bases between them.

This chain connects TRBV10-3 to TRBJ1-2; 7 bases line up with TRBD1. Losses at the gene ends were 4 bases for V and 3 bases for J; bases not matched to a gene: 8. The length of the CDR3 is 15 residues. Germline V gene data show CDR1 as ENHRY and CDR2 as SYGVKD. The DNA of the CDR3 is TGTGCCATCAGTGGTATGGGACAGATTGACTATGGCTACACCTTC. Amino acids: CAISGMGQIDYGYTF.

The DNA of the CDR3 is TGTGCCAGCAGCTCCGTCCTAGCCTCCTACGAGCAGTACTTC. Protein: CASSSVLASYEQYF. The chain joins TRBV7-2 to TRBJ2-7, with a possible D match to TRBD2 (5 bases). CDR3 length: 14 residues. The germline V gene has CDR1 SGHTA and CDR2 FQGNSA. V lost 4 bases and J lost 0, with 10 bases in between.

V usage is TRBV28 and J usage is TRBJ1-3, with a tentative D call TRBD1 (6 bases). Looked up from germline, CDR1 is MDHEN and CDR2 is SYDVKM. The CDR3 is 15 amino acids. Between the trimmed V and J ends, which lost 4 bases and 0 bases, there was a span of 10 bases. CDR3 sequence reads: CASSSGQSSGNTIYF. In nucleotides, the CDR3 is TGTGCCAGCAGTTCAGGACAGAGCTCTGGAAACACCATATATTTT.

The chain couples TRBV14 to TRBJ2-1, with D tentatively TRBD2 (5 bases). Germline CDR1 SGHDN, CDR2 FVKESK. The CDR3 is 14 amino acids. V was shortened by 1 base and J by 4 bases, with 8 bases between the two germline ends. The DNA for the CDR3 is TGTGCCAGCAGCCAAGGTGGACTTTACAATGAGCAGTTCTTC. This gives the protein CASSQGGLYNEQFF.

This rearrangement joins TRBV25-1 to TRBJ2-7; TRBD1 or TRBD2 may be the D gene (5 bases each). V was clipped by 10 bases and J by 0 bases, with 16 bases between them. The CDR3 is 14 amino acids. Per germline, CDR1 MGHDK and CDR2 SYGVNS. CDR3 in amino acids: CATRSRDGSYEQYF. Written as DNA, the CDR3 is TGTGCCACCCGCTCCCGGGACGGCTCCTACGAGCAGTACTTC.

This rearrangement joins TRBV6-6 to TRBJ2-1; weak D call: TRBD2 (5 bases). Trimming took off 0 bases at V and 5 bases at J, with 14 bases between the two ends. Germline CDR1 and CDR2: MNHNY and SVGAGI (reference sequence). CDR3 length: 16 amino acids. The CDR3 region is CASSYSPTGLNNEQFF. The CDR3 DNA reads TGTGCCAGCAGTTACTCCCCCACCGGACTGAACAATGAGCAGTTCTTC.

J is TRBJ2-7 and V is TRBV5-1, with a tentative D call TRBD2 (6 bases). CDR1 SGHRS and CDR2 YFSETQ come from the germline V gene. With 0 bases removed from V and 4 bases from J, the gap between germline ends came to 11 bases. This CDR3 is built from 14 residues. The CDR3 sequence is CASSLGAEGYEQYF. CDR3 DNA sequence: TGCGCCAGCAGCTTGGGGGCGGAGGGGTACGAGCAGTACTTC.